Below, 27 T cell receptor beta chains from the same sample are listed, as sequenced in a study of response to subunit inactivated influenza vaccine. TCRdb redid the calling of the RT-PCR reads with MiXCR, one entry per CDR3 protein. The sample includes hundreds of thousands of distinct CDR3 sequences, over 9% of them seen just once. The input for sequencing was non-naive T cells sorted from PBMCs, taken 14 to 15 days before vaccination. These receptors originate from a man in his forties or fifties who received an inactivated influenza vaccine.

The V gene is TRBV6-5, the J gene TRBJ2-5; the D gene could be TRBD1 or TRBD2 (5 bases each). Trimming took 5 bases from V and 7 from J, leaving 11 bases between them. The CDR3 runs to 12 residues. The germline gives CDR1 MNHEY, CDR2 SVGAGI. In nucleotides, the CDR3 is TGTGCCAGCAGTGGGGCCGAGGGGACCCAGTACTTC. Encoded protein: CASSGAEGTQYF.

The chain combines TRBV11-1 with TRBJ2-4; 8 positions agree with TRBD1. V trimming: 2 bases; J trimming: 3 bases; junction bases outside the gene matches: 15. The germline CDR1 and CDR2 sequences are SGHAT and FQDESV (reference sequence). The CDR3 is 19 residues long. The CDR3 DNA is TGTGCCAGCAGCTTATTCCTGATCGCCGGGACAGGACACAAAAACATTCAGTACTTC. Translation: CASSLFLIAGTGHKNIQYF. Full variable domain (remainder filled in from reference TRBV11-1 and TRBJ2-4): EAEVAQSPRYKITEKSQAVAFWCDPISGHATLYWYRQILGQGPELLVQFQDESVVDDSQLPKDRFSAERLKGVDSTLKIQPAELGDSAMYLCASSLFLIAGTGHKNIQYFGAGTRLSVL.

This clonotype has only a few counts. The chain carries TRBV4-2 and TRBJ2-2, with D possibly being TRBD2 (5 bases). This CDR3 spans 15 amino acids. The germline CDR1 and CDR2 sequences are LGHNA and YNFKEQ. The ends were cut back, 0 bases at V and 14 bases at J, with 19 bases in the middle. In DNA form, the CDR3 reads TGTGCCAGCAGCCAAGATCGGAGGACTGCTCGGGGACTGTTTTTT. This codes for CASSQDRRTARGLFF.

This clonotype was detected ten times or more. CDR3 sequence: CASSSPPGVVQFF. Here the CDR3 DNA reads TGCGCCAGCAGCTCACCCCCTGGGGTCGTACAGTTCTTC. The V call is TRBV5-1, the J call TRBJ2-1; D is unresolved. Between the trimmed V and J ends, which lost 3 bases and 13 bases, there was a span of 17 bases. The germline V gene has CDR1 SGHRS and CDR2 YFSETQ. The CDR3 runs 13 residues.

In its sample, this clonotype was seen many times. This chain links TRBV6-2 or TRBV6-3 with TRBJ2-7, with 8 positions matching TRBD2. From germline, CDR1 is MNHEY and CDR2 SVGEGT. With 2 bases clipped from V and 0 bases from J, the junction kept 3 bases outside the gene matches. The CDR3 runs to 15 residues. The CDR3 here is CASSYAGTSSYEQYF. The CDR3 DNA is TGTGCCAGCAGTTACGCCGGGACTAGCTCCTACGAGCAGTACTTC.

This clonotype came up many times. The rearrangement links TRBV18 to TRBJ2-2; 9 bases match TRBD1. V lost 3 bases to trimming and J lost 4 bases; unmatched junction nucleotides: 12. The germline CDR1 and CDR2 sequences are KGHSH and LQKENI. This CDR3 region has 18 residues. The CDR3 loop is CASSPIALGQGTTGELFF. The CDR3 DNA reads TGTGCCAGCTCACCCATCGCCCTAGGACAGGGGACCACCGGGGAGCTGTTTTTT.

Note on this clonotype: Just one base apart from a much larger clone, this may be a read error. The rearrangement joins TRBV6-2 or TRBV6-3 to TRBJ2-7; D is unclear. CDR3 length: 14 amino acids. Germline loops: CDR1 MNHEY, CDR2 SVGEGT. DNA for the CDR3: TGTACCAGCAGTTACTCGGGCAGACCCTACGAGCAGTACTTC. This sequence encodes CTSSYSGRPYEQYF.

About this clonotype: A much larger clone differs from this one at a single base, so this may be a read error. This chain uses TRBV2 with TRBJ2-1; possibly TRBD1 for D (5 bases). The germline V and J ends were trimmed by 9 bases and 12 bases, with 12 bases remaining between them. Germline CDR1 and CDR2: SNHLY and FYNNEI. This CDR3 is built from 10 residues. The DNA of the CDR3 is TGTGCCAGTGAAGGGGTTGTGCAGTTCTTC. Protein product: CASEGVVQFF.

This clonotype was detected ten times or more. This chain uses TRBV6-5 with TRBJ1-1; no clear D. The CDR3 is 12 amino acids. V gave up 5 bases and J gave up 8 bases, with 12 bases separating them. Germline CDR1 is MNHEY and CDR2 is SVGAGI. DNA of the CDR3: TGTGCCAGCAGTGAGCGGGCCGGGGAAGCTTTCTTT. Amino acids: CASSERAGEAFF.

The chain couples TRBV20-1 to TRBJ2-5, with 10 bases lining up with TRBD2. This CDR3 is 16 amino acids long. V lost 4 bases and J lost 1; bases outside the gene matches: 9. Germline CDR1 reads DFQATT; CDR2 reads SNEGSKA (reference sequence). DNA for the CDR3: TGCAGTGCTAAGTATCCTAGCGGGAGAACCCAAGAGACCCAGTACTTC. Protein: CSAKYPSGRTQETQYF.

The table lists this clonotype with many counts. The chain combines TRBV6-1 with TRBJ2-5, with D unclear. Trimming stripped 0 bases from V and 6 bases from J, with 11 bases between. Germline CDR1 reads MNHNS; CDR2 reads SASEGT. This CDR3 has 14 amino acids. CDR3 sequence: CASSEAWKGQTQYF. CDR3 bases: TGTGCCAGCAGTGAAGCCTGGAAAGGGCAGACCCAGTACTTC.

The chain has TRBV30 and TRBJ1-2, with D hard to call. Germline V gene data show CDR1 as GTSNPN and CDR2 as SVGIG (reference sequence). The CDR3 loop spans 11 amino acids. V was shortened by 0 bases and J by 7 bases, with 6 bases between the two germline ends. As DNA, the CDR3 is TGTGCCTGGAGTGTTGCACGTGGCTACACCTTC. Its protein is CAWSVARGYTF.

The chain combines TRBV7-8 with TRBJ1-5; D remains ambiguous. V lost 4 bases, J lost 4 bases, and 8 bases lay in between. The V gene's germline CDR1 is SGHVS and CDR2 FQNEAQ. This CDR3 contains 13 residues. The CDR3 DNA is TGTGCCAGCAGCTCATTCGAGAATCAGCCCCAGCATTTT. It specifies CASSSFENQPQHF.

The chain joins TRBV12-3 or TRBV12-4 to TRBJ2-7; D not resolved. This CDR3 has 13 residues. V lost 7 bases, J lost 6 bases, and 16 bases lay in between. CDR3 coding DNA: TGTGCCAGCACCCCCTCTAGTCAGTCCGAGCAGTACTTC. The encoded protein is CASTPSSQSEQYF.

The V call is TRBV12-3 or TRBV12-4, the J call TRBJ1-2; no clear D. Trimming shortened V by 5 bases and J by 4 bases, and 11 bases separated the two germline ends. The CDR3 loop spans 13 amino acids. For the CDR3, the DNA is TGTGCCAGCAGTCCTGACGGACTCTATGGCTACACCTTC. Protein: CASSPDGLYGYTF.

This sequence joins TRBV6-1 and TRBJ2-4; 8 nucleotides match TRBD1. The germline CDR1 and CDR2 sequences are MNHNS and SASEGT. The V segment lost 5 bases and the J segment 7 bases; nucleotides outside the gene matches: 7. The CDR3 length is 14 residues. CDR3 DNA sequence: TGTGCCAGCAGTCTCGGACAGGGCGAGAACATTCAGTACTTC. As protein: CASSLGQGENIQYF.

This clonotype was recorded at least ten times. CDR3 residues: CASSLVAGTEAFF. The CDR3 DNA follows: TGCGCCAGCAGCTTGGTGGCAGGGACTGAAGCTTTCTTT. This chain links TRBV5-1 with TRBJ1-1; tentatively, D is TRBD1 (5 bases). CDR1 is SGHRS, CDR2 YFSETQ, per germline. V shed 0 bases and J shed 5 bases, with 8 bases lying between them. The CDR3 extends over 13 amino acids.

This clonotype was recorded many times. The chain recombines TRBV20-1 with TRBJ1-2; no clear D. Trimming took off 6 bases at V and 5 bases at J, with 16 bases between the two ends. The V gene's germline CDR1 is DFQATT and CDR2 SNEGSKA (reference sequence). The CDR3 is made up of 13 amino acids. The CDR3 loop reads CSAEPGESYGYTF. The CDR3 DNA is TGCAGTGCCGAACCGGGCGAATCGTATGGCTACACCTTC.

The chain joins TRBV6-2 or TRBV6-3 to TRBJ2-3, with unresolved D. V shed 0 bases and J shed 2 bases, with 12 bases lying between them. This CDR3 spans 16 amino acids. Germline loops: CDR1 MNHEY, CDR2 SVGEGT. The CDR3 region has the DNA TGTGCCAGCAGTTACTCATCGTGGCGGAACACAGATACGCAGTATTTT. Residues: CASSYSSWRNTDTQYF.

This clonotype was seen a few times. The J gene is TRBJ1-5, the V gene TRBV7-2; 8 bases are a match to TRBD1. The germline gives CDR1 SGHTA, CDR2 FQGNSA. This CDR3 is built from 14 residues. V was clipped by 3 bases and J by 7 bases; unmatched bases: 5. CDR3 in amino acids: CASSLDRVGQPQHF. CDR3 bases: TGTGCCAGCAGCTTGGACAGGGTGGGGCAGCCCCAGCATTTT.

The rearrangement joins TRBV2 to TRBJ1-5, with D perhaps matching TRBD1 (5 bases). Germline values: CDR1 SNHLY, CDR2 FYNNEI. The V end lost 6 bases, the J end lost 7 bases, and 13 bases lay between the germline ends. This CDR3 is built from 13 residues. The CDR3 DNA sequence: TGTGCCAGCAGGGGGGACTTCGGACAGCCCCAGCATTTT. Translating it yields CASRGDFGQPQHF.

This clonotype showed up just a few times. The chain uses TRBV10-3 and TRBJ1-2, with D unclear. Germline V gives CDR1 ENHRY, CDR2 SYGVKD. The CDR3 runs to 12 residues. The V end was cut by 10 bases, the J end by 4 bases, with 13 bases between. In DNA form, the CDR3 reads TGTGCCACCGAGGACGGATCCTATGGCTACACCTTC. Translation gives CATEDGSYGYTF.

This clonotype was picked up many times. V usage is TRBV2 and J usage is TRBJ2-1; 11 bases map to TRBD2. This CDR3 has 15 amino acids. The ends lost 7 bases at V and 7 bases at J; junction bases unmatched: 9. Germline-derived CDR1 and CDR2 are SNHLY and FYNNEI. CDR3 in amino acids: CASKYDSGGGNEQFF. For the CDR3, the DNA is TGTGCCAGCAAATACGATAGCGGGGGGGGGAATGAGCAGTTCTTC. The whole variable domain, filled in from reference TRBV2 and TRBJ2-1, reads EPEVTQTPSHQVTQMGQEVILRCVPISNHLYFYWYRQILGQKVEFLVSFYNNEISEKSEIFDDQFSVERPDGSNFTLKIRSTKLEDSAMYFCASKYDSGGGNEQFFGPGTRLTVL.

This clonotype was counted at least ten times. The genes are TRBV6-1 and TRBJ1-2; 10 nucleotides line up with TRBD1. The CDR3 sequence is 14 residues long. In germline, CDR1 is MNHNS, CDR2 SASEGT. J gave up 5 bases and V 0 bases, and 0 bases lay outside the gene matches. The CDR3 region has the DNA TGTGCCAGCAGTGAAGCGGGACAGGGGTATGGCTACACCTTC. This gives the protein CASSEAGQGYGYTF.

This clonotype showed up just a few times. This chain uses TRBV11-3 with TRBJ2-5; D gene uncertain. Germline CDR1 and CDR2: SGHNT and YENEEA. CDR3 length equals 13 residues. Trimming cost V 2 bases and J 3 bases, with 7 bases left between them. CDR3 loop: CASSLTAKETQYF. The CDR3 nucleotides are TGTGCCAGCAGCTTAACAGCTAAAGAGACCCAGTACTTC.

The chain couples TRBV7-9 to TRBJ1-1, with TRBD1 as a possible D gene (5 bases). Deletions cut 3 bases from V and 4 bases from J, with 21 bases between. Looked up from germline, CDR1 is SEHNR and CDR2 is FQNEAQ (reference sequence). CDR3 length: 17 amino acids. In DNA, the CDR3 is TGTGCCAGCAGCTTCGAAGAGGGGCGTGTATGGTCCACTGAAGCTTTCTTT. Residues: CASSFEEGRVWSTEAFF.

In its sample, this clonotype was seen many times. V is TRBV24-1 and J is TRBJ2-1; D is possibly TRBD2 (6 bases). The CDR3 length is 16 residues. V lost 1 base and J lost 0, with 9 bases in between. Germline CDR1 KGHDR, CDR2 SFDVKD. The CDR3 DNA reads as TGTGCCACCAGTGATTTAGACGGGAGCTCCTACAATGAGCAGTTCTTC. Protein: CATSDLDGSSYNEQFF.